This T cell receptor beta chain was recovered during a study of CD4 T cells in relation to SARS-CoV-2 and coronaviruses. Germline CDR1 MNHEY, CDR2 SVGAGI. This CDR3 is 12 amino acids long. The ends were cut back, 6 bases at V and 7 bases at J, with 10 bases in the middle. Unexposed donor CD4+ T cells date from about 2010-2019, before the COVID-19 pandemic. After approximately ten days of culture, CD4+ T cells were isolated. The method was immunoSEQ multiplex PCR; TCRdb's version includes in-frame clones alone and lacks a portion of them. Of about 26,000 clones in the sample, 77% were seen once. On this clone itself: Antigen unknown.

This TCR was sampled from a human donor in good health. The sequencing sample was made of CD4+ T cells from PBMCs, cultured in vitro. V is TRBV6-5 and J is TRBJ1-5; D gene ambiguous. CDR3: CASSLSRQPQHF. The CDR3 DNA reads as TGTGCCAGCAGCCTCTCAAGGCAGCCCCAGCATTTT.